This record covers a single T cell receptor beta chain. The antigen is undetermined. The sample is drawn from a study of cytomegalovirus exposure and HLA in healthy donors. Findings and limits, study-wide: In a later analysis, TCR association rates varied by HLA locus: DRB1 most, HLA-C fewest. Investigators reported some 150 TCR beta chains as tied to cytomegalovirus. The sole available immune exposure information was CMV serostatus.

Donors were ostensibly healthy at sampling, although undocumented immune exposures were probable. The PCR contained 60 Vbeta and 13 Jbeta primers. Sequenced by immunoSEQ multiplex PCR; TCRdb stores in-frame clones only, minus some. The data show 90,000 to 120,000 clones, roughly 70% seen once. This CDR3 is built from 17 residues. Trimming cost V 1 base and J 0 bases, with 14 bases left between them. From germline, CDR1 is MNHNS and CDR2 SASEGT. Sequences were obtained from PBMCs. This sequence was found in a woman between 40 and 50 years old in good health and CMV-seropositive. This sequence joins TRBV6-1 and TRBJ2-3; D possibly corresponds to TRBD2 (6 bases). CDR3: CASSEVGTSPSTDTQYF. The DNA of the CDR3 is TGTGCCAGCAGTGAAGTGGGTACTAGCCCTAGCACAGATACGCAGTATTTT.